The 12 T cell receptor beta chains given below trace back to one sample, sequenced in a study of blood T cell repertoires in COVID-19. Data came from immunoSEQ multiplex PCR; TCRdb stores just in-frame clones and leaves some out. The sample records about 220,000 clones, approximately 85% being singletons. Sequencing was carried out using peripheral blood. The receptors were sampled from a woman in her 70s with COVID-19, enrolled during active disease.

This clone was detected only a few times. The chain uses TRBV6-1 and TRBJ2-7; D is possibly TRBD1 (6 bases). Looked up from germline, CDR1 is MNHNS and CDR2 is SASEGT. CDR3 length: 16 residues. Between the trimmed V and J ends, which lost 4 bases and 6 bases, there was a span of 22 bases. CDR3 amino acids: CASSGRPWTASGEQYF. CDR3 nucleotide sequence: TGTGCCAGCAGTGGAAGACCTTGGACAGCCTCTGGCGAGCAGTACTTC.

The CDR3 is CASSQFWTVSSYEQYF. The CDR3 nucleotides read TGCGCCAGCAGTCAATTCTGGACAGTAAGCTCCTACGAGCAGTACTTC. The rearrangement links TRBV23-1 to TRBJ2-7, with a possible D match to TRBD1 (6 bases). TRBV23-1 has ORF status, its function being uncertain. The CDR3 length is 16 residues. V lost 1 base and J lost 0, with 13 bases in between.

The CDR3 reads CASSLLGSTEAFF. CDR3 sequence (DNA): TGTGCCAGCAGCTTGCTGGGGAGTACTGAAGCTTTCTTT. This chain links TRBV5-6 with TRBJ1-1, with unresolved D. The ends were cut back, 1 base at V and 5 bases at J, with 9 bases in the middle. This CDR3 region has 13 residues. The V gene's germline CDR1 is SGHDT and CDR2 YYEEEE.

J is TRBJ1-2 and V is TRBV5-1; weak D call: TRBD1 (5 bases). Trimming took off 0 bases at V and 6 bases at J, with 18 bases between the two ends. The CDR3 loop spans 16 amino acids. Germline V lookup: CDR1 SGHRS, CDR2 YFSETQ. CDR3 in DNA: TGCGCCAGCAGCTTGGCCCTAAGTAGGACACGCAATGGCTACACCTTC. It encodes CASSLALSRTRNGYTF.

CDR3 amino acids: CAHTGGLGNTIYF. As DNA, the CDR3 is TGTGCCCACACAGGGGGCCTCGGAAACACCATATATTTT. The chain carries TRBV30 and TRBJ1-3; 9 nucleotides agree with TRBD1. The germline gives CDR1 GTSNPN, CDR2 SVGIG (reference sequence). After removal of 8 bases from V and 4 bases from J, the junction contained 6 bases not matched to a gene. The CDR3 is made up of 13 amino acids.

This chain links TRBV7-2 with TRBJ1-1; D not certain. In germline, CDR1 is SGHTA, CDR2 FQGNSA. This CDR3 has 12 amino acids. Trimming left V 1 base short and J 8 bases short, with 8 bases between. The CDR3 protein is CASSLVRKEAFF. DNA of the CDR3: TGTGCCAGCAGCTTAGTTAGAAAGGAAGCTTTCTTT. Full variable domain (rest looked up from reference TRBV7-2 and TRBJ1-1): GAGVSQSPSNKVTEKGKDVELRCDPISGHTALYWYRQSLGQGLEFLIYFQGNSAPDKSGLPSDRFSAERTGGSVSTLTIQRTQQEDSAVYLCASSLVRKEAFFGQGTRLTVV.

This rearrangement joins TRBV3-1 (or the pseudogene TRBV3-2) to TRBJ1-6, with no clear D. This CDR3 is built from 13 residues. From germline, CDR1 is LGHDT and CDR2 YNNKEL (reference sequence). Trimming pared 1 base from V and 8 bases from J, leaving 6 bases between. The CDR3 DNA reads as TGTGCCAGCAGCCAAGCGATAGATTCACCCCTCCACTTT. As protein: CASSQAIDSPLHF.

Only a few counts were recorded for this clone. The rearrangement joins TRBV5-1 to TRBJ1-2; the match to TRBD1 covers 11 bases. The CDR3 has 17 amino acids. The J segment lost 7 bases and the V segment lost 4 bases, leaving 15 bases of the junction unmatched. Germline V gene sequence: CDR1 SGHRS, CDR2 YFSETQ. Written as DNA, the CDR3 is TGCGCCAGCAGCCCCCGTAGCGGACAGGGGGCAATCGGTGGCTACACCTTC. Its translation is CASSPRSGQGAIGGYTF.

The V gene is TRBV30, the J gene TRBJ1-6; 7 bases line up with TRBD1. Germline loops: CDR1 GTSNPN, CDR2 SVGIG (reference sequence). J gave up 8 bases and V 5 bases, and 12 bases lay outside the gene matches. The CDR3 loop spans 15 amino acids. CDR3 coding DNA: TGTGCCTGGGACAGGGCCTTTACGAGGGATTCACCCCTCCACTTT. As protein: CAWDRAFTRDSPLHF. Variable domain in full (rest from reference TRBV30 and TRBJ1-6): SQTIHQWPATLVQPVGSPLSLECTVEGTSNPNLYWYRQAAGRGLQLLFYSVGIGQISSEVPQNLSASRPQDRQFILSSKKLLLSDSGFYLCAWDRAFTRDSPLHFGNGTRLTVT.

The V call is TRBV7-8, the J call TRBJ2-2; 9 nucleotides align to TRBD2. There are 16 residues in the CDR3. The ends lost 2 bases at V and 2 bases at J; junction bases unmatched: 3. Germline CDR1 and CDR2: SGHVS and FQNEAQ. DNA for the CDR3: TGTGCCAGCAGCTTACGGACTAGCGTTAACACCGGGGAGCTGTTTTTT. It codes for CASSLRTSVNTGELFF.

The chain combines TRBV5-4 with TRBJ1-6; 8 bases map to TRBD1. The CDR3 consists of 15 residues. Germline V gene lookup returns CDR1 SGHNT and CDR2 YYREEE (reference sequence). The V segment lost 4 bases and the J segment 7 bases; nucleotides outside the gene matches: 7. Written as DNA, the CDR3 is TGTGCCAGCAGCAGACCGACAGGGGCAAATTCACCCCTCCACTTT. Translating it yields CASSRPTGANSPLHF.

The J gene is TRBJ2-3, the V gene TRBV7-3, with 9 positions matching TRBD1. With 10 bases clipped from V and 2 bases from J, the junction kept 10 bases outside the gene matches. CDR1 and CDR2 (germline): SGHTA, FQGTGA. This CDR3 region has 15 residues. CDR3: CATKEQGADTDTQYF. In DNA form, the CDR3 reads TGTGCCACCAAAGAACAGGGGGCGGACACAGATACGCAGTATTTT.